This entry lists 10 T cell receptor beta chains sequenced from one sample in a study of T cells in Graves' hyperthyroidism and ophthalmopathy. Authors of the study amplified TCR beta CDR3 regions from RNA transcripts. A first-round RT-PCR of the TCR CDR3 used the HTBI primer set. TCRdb reprocessed the multiplex PCR reads via MiXCR and lists one record per CDR3 protein. The table shows about 290,000 distinct CDR3 sequences, with roughly 13% occurring only once. Sequenced input: blood. The origin of the receptors is a middle-aged woman with Graves' hyperthyroidism.

This clonotype appeared many times. This sequence joins TRBV27 and TRBJ1-2; D is possibly TRBD1 (5 bases). This CDR3 spans 15 amino acids. Germline CDR1 reads MNHEY; CDR2 reads SMNVEV (reference sequence). V lost 2 bases and J 6 bases, leaving 16 bases between the germline ends. CDR3 in amino acids: CASSLTPGPSDGYTF. DNA of the CDR3: TGTGCCAGCAGTTTAACACCGGGACCCTCTGATGGCTACACCTTC.

This clonotype was recorded at least ten times. The chain joins TRBV6-2 or TRBV6-3 to TRBJ1-5; D perhaps matches TRBD1 (5 bases). With 0 bases removed from V and 3 bases from J, the gap between germline ends came to 12 bases. Germline V gene sequence: CDR1 MNHEY, CDR2 SVGEGT. The CDR3 contains 16 residues. The CDR3, as DNA: TGTGCCAGCAGTTACTCGACAGCCATAAACAATCAGCCCCAGCATTTT. The encoded protein is CASSYSTAINNQPQHF.

This clonotype has ten or more counts. This chain uses TRBV7-2 with TRBJ2-4; D possibly uses TRBD1 or TRBD2 (5 bases each). Per germline, CDR1 SGHTA and CDR2 FQGNSA. The V end was cut by 6 bases, the J end by 1 base, with 13 bases between. This CDR3 comprises 15 residues. Here the CDR3 reads CASRYDWDAKNIQYF. CDR3 DNA: TGTGCCAGCAGATATGACTGGGACGCCAAAAACATTCAGTACTTC.

The chain joins TRBV28 to TRBJ2-1; TRBD2 is a possible D gene (5 bases). Germline loops: CDR1 MDHEN, CDR2 SYDVKM. There are 13 residues in the CDR3. Trimming removed 5 bases from V and 5 bases from J, with 10 bases in between. This CDR3 reads CASSRDSDNEQFF. The DNA of the CDR3 is TGTGCCAGCAGTCGGGATAGCGACAATGAGCAGTTCTTC. The variable domain in full, with the rest retrieved from reference TRBV28 and TRBJ2-1, is DVKVTQSSRYLVKRTGEKVFLECVQDMDHENMFWYRQDPGLGLRLIYFSYDVKMKEKGDIPEGYSVSREKKERFSLILESASTNQTSMYLCASSRDSDNEQFFGPGTRLTVL.

The genes are TRBV13 and TRBJ2-1; TRBD2 aligns across 13 bases. This CDR3 has 19 amino acids. V gave up 5 bases and J gave up 5 bases; unmatched junction bases: 15. Germline-derived CDR1 and CDR2 are PRHDT and FYEKMQ (reference sequence). The CDR3 DNA reads TGTGCCAGCAGCAACCACAGGGACAGGACTAGCGGGAGTAACAATGAGCAGTTCTTC. Its translation: CASSNHRDRTSGSNNEQFF.

There are a few counts of this clonotype. V gene TRBV18 combines with J gene TRBJ1-5, with D perhaps TRBD1 (5 bases). Deletions cut 5 bases from V and 0 bases from J, with 14 bases between. CDR1 and CDR2 (germline): KGHSH, LQKENI. The CDR3 totals 16 residues. The CDR3 spells CASSGSGRNSNQPQHF. In DNA form, the CDR3 reads TGTGCCAGCTCAGGATCGGGACGGAATAGCAATCAGCCCCAGCATTTT.

This clonotype was observed many times. V gene TRBV19 combines with J gene TRBJ1-1, with 8 bases fitting TRBD1. The CDR3 length is 13 residues. The trim removed 9 bases at V and 7 bases at J, leaving 10 bases unmatched. Germline assignment: CDR1 LNHDA and CDR2 SQIVND (reference sequence). The CDR3 sequence is CASATGDEREAFF. CDR3 coding DNA: TGTGCCAGCGCGACAGGGGATGAGCGTGAAGCTTTCTTT.

V is TRBV20-1 and J is TRBJ2-1; 11 nucleotides align to TRBD2. CDR3 length equals 16 residues. The junction had 12 bases not matched to a gene; V was cut back by 3 bases and J by 8 bases. CDR1 is DFQATT and CDR2 is SNEGSKA in the germline V gene (reference sequence). The CDR3 coding sequence is TGCAGTGCTAGCAGGCGAAATAGCGGGAGGGTTTATGAGCAGTTCTTC. It specifies CSASRRNSGRVYEQFF.

This clonotype was counted many times. The chain employs TRBV11-2 and TRBJ1-5; 8 nucleotides align to TRBD1. Germline V gives CDR1 SGHAT, CDR2 FQNNGV. The CDR3 runs 15 residues. The V gene end was trimmed by 4 bases and the J gene end by 4 bases; junction bases not matched to a gene: 6. CDR3 loop: CASSSAGGHNQPQHF. The CDR3 coding sequence is TGTGCCAGCAGCTCAGCAGGGGGCCATAATCAGCCCCAGCATTTT.

This clonotype was counted ten times or more. The chain couples TRBV20-1 to TRBJ2-7, with D unclear. Germline V CDR1 and CDR2: DFQATT, SNEGSKA (reference sequence). Trimming removed 3 bases at V and 2 bases at J, with 14 bases between. The CDR3 loop spans 14 amino acids. This CDR3 reads CSASSHFKTYEQYF. The CDR3 bases are TGCAGTGCTAGTTCTCACTTCAAGACCTACGAGCAGTACTTC.